A single sample is the source of the 14 T cell receptor beta chains below, sequenced in a study of CD8 T cells in Susac syndrome (dated by TCRdb to the late 2010s). Preparation of the library involved the immunoSEQ multiplex PCR assay. RNA was extracted with the RNeasy kit and about 0.45 to 1 ug was reverse transcribed using random hexamers. TCRdb passed the public sequencing reads through fastp at Q25 and MiXCR, retaining productive beta sequences. Rows with one shared CDR3 protein collapse into an entry with the most common genes and DNA. This sample is represented by about 120,000 distinct CDR3 sequences; around 93% of them were singletons. The ten largest account for approximately 0.12% of the sample. The sample comprised CD8+ T cells from PBMCs. The receptors were sampled from a human donor in good health.

The rearrangement links TRBV20-1 to TRBJ1-5; 9 bases agree with TRBD1. The trim removed 5 bases at V and 7 bases at J, leaving 9 bases unmatched. The CDR3 is 14 residues long. Germline values: CDR1 DFQATT, CDR2 SNEGSKA (reference sequence). The CDR3 reads CSAPRTGERQPQHF. CDR3 in DNA: TGCAGTGCTCCGAGGACAGGGGAGCGGCAGCCCCAGCATTTT.

This clonotype was picked up one time. CDR3 region: CASKSNAGGRIETQYF. The CDR3 DNA sequence: TGCGCCAGCAAATCAAATGCGGGGGGCCGGATCGAGACCCAGTACTTC. The chain joins TRBV5-1 to TRBJ2-5; 8 nucleotides agree with TRBD2. The CDR3 has 16 amino acids. CDR1 SGHRS and CDR2 YFSETQ come from the germline V gene. With V trimmed by 6 bases and J by 5 bases, 15 bases remained unmatched. Looking up the rest from reference TRBV5-1 and TRBJ2-5 gives the full variable domain: KAGVTQTPRYLIKTRGQQVTLSCSPISGHRSVSWYQQTPGQGLQFLFEYFSETQRNKGNFPGRFSGRQFSNSRSEMNVSTLELGDSALYLCASKSNAGGRIETQYFGPGTRLLVL.

The chain carries TRBV7-2 and TRBJ1-6; D possibly corresponds to TRBD1 (5 bases). CDR3 length: 15 residues. The ends were cut back, 0 bases at V and 10 bases at J, with 13 bases in the middle. Germline CDR1 is SGHTA and CDR2 is FQGNSA. This chain's CDR3 is CASSLARGVSSPLHF. The CDR3 nucleotides read TGTGCCAGCAGCTTAGCGCGGGGGGTCAGCTCACCCCTCCACTTT.

The V and J genes are TRBV7-2 and TRBJ2-7; 9 nucleotides match TRBD1. The CDR3 covers 17 residues. From germline, CDR1 is SGHTA and CDR2 FQGNSA. The V gene end was trimmed by 5 bases and the J gene end by 2 bases; junction bases not matched to a gene: 13. The CDR3 sequence: CASSKNRPGQGTYEQYF. The CDR3 DNA follows: TGTGCCAGCAGCAAAAATCGGCCGGGACAGGGAACCTACGAGCAGTACTTC. Full variable domain (missing parts from reference TRBV7-2 and TRBJ2-7): GAGVSQSPSNKVTEKGKDVELRCDPISGHTALYWYRQSLGQGLEFLIYFQGNSAPDKSGLPSDRFSAERTGGSVSTLTIQRTQQEDSAVYLCASSKNRPGQGTYEQYFGPGTRLTVT.

The gene calls are TRBV12-3 or TRBV12-4 and TRBJ1-1; possible D gene TRBD1, 5 bases. The CDR3 runs to 14 residues. V was pared by 6 bases and J by 1 base, with 12 bases between. For the CDR3, the DNA is TGTGCCAGCAGATTCCGAGGGGCGAACACTGAAGCTTTCTTT. It translates to CASRFRGANTEAFF.

The rearrangement joins TRBV10-3 to TRBJ2-7; TRBD2 agrees at 7 bases. The CDR3 is 13 amino acids. Germline V lookup: CDR1 ENHRY, CDR2 SYGVKD. After removal of 10 bases from V and 0 bases from J, the junction contained 6 bases not matched to a gene. The CDR3 DNA is TGTGCCACCCACAGCGGGGACTCCTACGAGCAGTACTTC. Its translation is CATHSGDSYEQYF.

This chain joins TRBV23-1 and TRBJ2-5, with 8 bases that match TRBD1. TRBV23-1 belongs to the ORF category, with a function that is uncertain. Unmatched junction bases numbered 12, after V lost 4 bases and J lost 5 bases. The CDR3 contains 16 residues. CDR3 loop: CASSLSPGGAQETQYF. The DNA of the CDR3 is TGCGCCAGCAGTCTAAGCCCAGGGGGCGCGCAGGAGACCCAGTACTTC.

The V call is TRBV20-1, the J call TRBJ1-1; TRBD1 is a possible D gene (6 bases). The CDR3 runs 13 residues. CDR1 DFQATT and CDR2 SNEGSKA come from the germline V gene (reference sequence). Trimming pared 4 bases from V and 4 bases from J, leaving 13 bases between. The CDR3 bases are TGCAGTGCTACCCGGGGGGGGGCCACTGAAGCTTTCTTT. Translation gives CSATRGGATEAFF.

This chain joins TRBV20-1 and TRBJ1-6, with 7 bases aligning to TRBD1. CDR3 size: 14 residues. CDR1 DFQATT and CDR2 SNEGSKA come from the germline V gene (reference sequence). J gave up 10 bases and V 6 bases, and 12 bases lay outside the gene matches. Here the CDR3 DNA reads TGCAGTGCCAGGGGACAGCCCGAGAAGTCACCCCTCCACTTT. Protein sequence: CSARGQPEKSPLHF.

The sample holds one count of this clonotype. This sequence joins TRBV11-2 and TRBJ1-5; D is uncertain. Trimming left V 0 bases short and J 3 bases short, with 12 bases between. Germline V CDR1 and CDR2: SGHAT, FQNNGV. This CDR3 region has 16 residues. The CDR3 DNA reads TGTGCCAGCAGCTTAGATCGTCTGCCCGTCAATCAGCCCCAGCATTTT. This sequence encodes CASSLDRLPVNQPQHF. The complete variable domain, with remaining parts taken from reference TRBV11-2 and TRBJ1-5, reads EAGVAQSPRYKIIEKRQSVAFWCNPISGHATLYWYQQILGQGPKLLIQFQNNGVVDDSQLPKDRFSAERLKGVDSTLKIQPAKLEDSAVYLCASSLDRLPVNQPQHFGDGTRLSIL.

V is TRBV19 and J is TRBJ1-1; D is ambiguous. Looked up from germline, CDR1 is LNHDA and CDR2 is SQIVND (reference sequence). The CDR3 has 14 residues. V lost 6 bases, J lost 0 bases, and 11 bases lay in between. The CDR3 DNA follows: TGTGCCAGTAGGCGAGGGAGTTTGAACACTGAAGCTTTCTTT. Its protein product is CASRRGSLNTEAFF.

The V and J genes are TRBV29-1 and TRBJ1-1; no definite D call. CDR3 length: 11 amino acids. Germline V gene sequence: CDR1 SQVTM, CDR2 ANQGSEA. V lost 7 bases to trimming and J lost 1 base, with 7 bases between them. This CDR3 is CSGRGNTEAFF. As DNA, the CDR3 is TGCAGCGGCCGTGGGAACACTGAAGCTTTCTTT.

The chain is built from TRBV20-1 and TRBJ2-3, with a tentative D call TRBD2 (7 bases). The CDR3 runs 17 residues. CDR1 is DFQATT and CDR2 is SNEGSKA in the germline V gene (reference sequence). The germline V and J ends were trimmed by 0 bases and 7 bases, with 23 bases remaining between them. The CDR3 DNA sequence: TGCAGTGCTAGAGATCCCGGGGACGGGGGGCCGGGGTATACGCAGTATTTT. It encodes CSARDPGDGGPGYTQYF.

This rearrangement joins TRBV4-3 to TRBJ1-1; D is unresolved. Germline V gene lookup returns CDR1 LGHNA and CDR2 YSLEER. CDR3 length: 16 amino acids. V gave up 0 bases and J gave up 1 base, with 12 bases separating them. DNA of the CDR3: TGCGCCAGCAGCCAAGAGGGTCCACCCTCGAACACTGAAGCTTTCTTT. Translating gives CASSQEGPPSNTEAFF.